This T cell receptor beta chain stems from a study of blood T cell repertoires in COVID-19. Study background: Sample material is recorded as cDNA or gDNA derived from T cells, B-cell-depleted T cells, or PBMCs.

Only in-frame clones appear in the TCRdb table, and some are missing; sequencing was by immunoSEQ multiplex PCR. The sample includes about 220,000 clones, less than 85% of them seen just once. Losses at the gene ends were 4 bases for V and 3 bases for J; bases not matched to a gene: 8. Germline V gene lookup returns CDR1 MNHEY and CDR2 SVGEGT. The CDR3 sequence is 16 residues long. The receptor was isolated from a woman of 80 years or more with acute or convalescent COVID-19. Sequencing was carried out using peripheral blood. The gene calls are TRBV6-2 or TRBV6-3 and TRBJ1-5; 8 bases match TRBD1. The DNA for the CDR3 is TGTGCCAGCAGTTCAATTGGACAGGGATACAATCAGCCCCAGCATTTT. It encodes CASSSIGQGYNQPQHF.